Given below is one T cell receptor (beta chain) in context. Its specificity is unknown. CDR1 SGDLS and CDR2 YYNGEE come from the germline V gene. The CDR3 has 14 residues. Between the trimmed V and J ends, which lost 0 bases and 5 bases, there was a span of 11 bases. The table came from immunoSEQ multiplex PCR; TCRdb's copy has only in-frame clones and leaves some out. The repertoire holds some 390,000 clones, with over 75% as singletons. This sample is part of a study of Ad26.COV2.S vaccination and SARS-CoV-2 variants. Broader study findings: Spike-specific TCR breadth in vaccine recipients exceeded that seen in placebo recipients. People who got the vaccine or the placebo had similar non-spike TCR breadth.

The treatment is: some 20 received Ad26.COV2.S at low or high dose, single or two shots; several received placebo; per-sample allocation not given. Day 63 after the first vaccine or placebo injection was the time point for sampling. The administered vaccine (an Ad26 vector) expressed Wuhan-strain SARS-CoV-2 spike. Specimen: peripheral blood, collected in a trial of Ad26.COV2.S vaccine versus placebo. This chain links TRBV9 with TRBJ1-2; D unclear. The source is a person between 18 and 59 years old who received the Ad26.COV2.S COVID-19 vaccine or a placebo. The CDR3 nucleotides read TGTGCCAGCAGCGTAGGACGGAGGTCTTATGGCTACACCTTC. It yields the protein CASSVGRRSYGYTF.